This T cell receptor (beta chain) was identified in a study of identical twins (dated by TCRdb to about 2016). With regard to the full study: TCR alpha and beta repertoires from monozygotic twins, unrelated adults of various ages and cord blood were deep-sequenced to test whether fetal clonotypes persist. To rule out contamination, replicate twin experiments were performed at different times with different library preparation protocols. Here is what the overall study found, with its caveats: In monozygotic twins, out-of-frame TCR alpha sharing was systematically underestimated by recombination models, although the models agreed with sharing between unrelated individuals. Conclusions relied on cross-sectional statistical analysis, since the same donors could not be followed over many years. Invariant T cells such as MAIT and iNKT could partly confound zero-insertion analyses, though diverse VJ usage argued against this for most clonotypes. In beta out-of-frame sequences, excess twin sharing was weaker, because having fewer shared sequences lowered the signal-to-noise ratio. Out-of-frame TCR alpha sequences shared between twins showed an excess of low generation-probability sequences compared with coincidental sharing between unrelated individuals. Fewer insertions were carried by abundant cord blood beta clonotypes; a weaker similar trend was observed in young adult naive repertoires, while no such trend was observed in memory repertoires.

This clonotype appeared a few times. The target of this receptor is not known. Per-nucleotide qualities are absent, and no much larger clonotype sits a single base away. To prepare the library, 5' RACE was applied. The sample was run on an Illumina HiSeq 2000. A universal primer binding site was introduced by template switching, and a unique molecular identifier was present in the final cDNA, enabling accurate counting of TCR cDNA molecules. Specific primers in the conserved constant-segment region were used to synthesize first-strand cDNA for TCR alpha and beta chains. To control for contamination, each cDNA library was double barcoded with a SMART-Mk sample barcode plus Illumina barcodes. Two successive PCR steps introduced TruSeq adapter sequences along with Illumina sample barcodes. TCR alpha and beta cDNA libraries were sequenced on the Illumina HiSeq platform with custom primers. Concerning the study's data processing: Raw reads were processed with MiGEC to extract unique molecular identifiers, and MiXCR was used to determine CDR3 positions. Recombination models were inferred per individual with the repgenHMM and IGoR tools using an EM algorithm. Shared clonotype analysis was performed with the tcR package in R, normalizing sharing by the product of cloneset sizes. To study raw recombination free of thymic and clonal selection effects, out-of-frame nonproductive sequences were analyzed. The raw public data were reprocessed by TCRdb itself: fastp quality trimming at Q25, MiXCR clonotype calling, in-frame beta chains only. Every distinct CDR3 protein forms one entry, paired with its most common genes and DNA. TCRdb's processing, not the study's, gives the V and J calls here. The sample has approximately 280,000 distinct CDR3 sequences on record, more than 6.5% of them singletons. Of the sample, approximately 2.1% falls within the top ten clones.

Only healthy Caucasian donors were included. Three pairs of female monozygotic twins, all aged roughly 18 to 29 years, made up the twin cohort. Using Miltenyi CD45RO+ enrichment and human naive T-cell isolation kits, memory (CD45RO+) and naive T cells were isolated from PBMC. The CDR3 numbers 16 residues from cysteine through phenylalanine. Solely the CDR3 DNA is kept, with 48 bases framed from the first base. V is cut by 5 bases and J by 5 bases, and the space between the germline ends is 18 bases. Reading the germline V gene (reference sequence) gives CDR1 SEHNR and CDR2 FQNEAQ. This sample also belongs to another study, concerning yellow fever vaccine responses in identical twins. As the second paper documents: According to the authors, the vaccine-induced T cell response in identical twins seemed to be partly convergent and partly specific to each individual. The study precisely tracked vaccine-responding T cell clones in identical twins.

The sequenced sample consisted of memory (CD45RO+) T cells sorted from blood. The cell subset or site label for this specimen denotes: CD45RO+ enriched T cells. The receptor comes from a woman between 18 and 29 years old in good health. Here the chain combines TRBV7-9 and TRBJ1-4, with TRBD1 as a weak D call on 6 bases. The DNA is TGTGCCAGCAGCCTTTACGGGGGCCCGGAGAATGAAAAACTGTTTTTT. Its translation reads: CASSLYGGPENEKLFF.